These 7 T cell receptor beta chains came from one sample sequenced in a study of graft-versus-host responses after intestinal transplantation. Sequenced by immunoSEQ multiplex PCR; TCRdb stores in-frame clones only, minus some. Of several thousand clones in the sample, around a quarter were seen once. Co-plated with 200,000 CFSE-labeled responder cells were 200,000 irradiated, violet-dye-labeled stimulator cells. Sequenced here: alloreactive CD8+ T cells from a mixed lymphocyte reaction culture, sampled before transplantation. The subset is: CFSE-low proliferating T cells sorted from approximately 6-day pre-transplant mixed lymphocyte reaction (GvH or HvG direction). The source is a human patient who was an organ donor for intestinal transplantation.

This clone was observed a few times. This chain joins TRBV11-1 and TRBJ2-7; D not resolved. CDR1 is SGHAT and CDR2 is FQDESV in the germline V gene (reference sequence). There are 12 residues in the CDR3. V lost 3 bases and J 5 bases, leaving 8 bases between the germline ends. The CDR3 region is CASSFDPDEQYF. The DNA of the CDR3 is TGTGCCAGCAGCTTTGATCCTGACGAGCAGTACTTC.

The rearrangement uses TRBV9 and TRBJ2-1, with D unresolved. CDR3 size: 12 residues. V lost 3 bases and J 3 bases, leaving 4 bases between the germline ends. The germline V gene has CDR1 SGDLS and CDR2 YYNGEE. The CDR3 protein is CASSGYYNEQFF. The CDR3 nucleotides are TGTGCCAGCAGCGGGTACTACAATGAGCAGTTCTTC.

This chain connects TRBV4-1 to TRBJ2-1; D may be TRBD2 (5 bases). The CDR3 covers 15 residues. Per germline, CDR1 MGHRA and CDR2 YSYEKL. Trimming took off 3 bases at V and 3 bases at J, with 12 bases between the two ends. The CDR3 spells CASSQGDWIYNEQFF. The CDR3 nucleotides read TGCGCCAGCAGCCAGGGAGACTGGATCTACAATGAGCAGTTCTTC.

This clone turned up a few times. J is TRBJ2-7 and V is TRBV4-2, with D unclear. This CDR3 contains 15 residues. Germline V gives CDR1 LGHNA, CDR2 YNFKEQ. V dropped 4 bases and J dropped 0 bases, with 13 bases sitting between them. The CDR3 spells CASSPLEWDSYEQYF. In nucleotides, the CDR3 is TGTGCCAGCAGCCCGCTCGAGTGGGACTCCTACGAGCAGTACTTC.

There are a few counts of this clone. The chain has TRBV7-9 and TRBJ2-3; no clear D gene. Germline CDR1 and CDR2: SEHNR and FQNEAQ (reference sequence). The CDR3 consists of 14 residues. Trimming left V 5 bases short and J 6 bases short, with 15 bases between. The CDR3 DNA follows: TGTGCCAGCAGCCAATTACTACGCCCGGATACGCAGTATTTT. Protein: CASSQLLRPDTQYF.

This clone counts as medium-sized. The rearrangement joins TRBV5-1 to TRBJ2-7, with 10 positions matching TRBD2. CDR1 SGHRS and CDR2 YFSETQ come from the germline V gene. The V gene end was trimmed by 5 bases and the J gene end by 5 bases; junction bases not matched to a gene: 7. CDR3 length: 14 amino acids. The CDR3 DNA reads TGCGCCAGCAGTGACACTAGCGGGAACGACGAGCAGTACTTC. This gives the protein CASSDTSGNDEQYF.

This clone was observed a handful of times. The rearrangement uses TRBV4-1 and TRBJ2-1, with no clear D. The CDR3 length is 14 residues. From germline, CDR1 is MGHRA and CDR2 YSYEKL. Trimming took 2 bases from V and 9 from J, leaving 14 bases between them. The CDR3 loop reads CASSQLPLGPEQFF. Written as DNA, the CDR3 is TGCGCCAGCAGCCAACTCCCCCTAGGACCTGAGCAGTTCTTC.